This T cell receptor (beta chain) originates from a study of blood T cell repertoires in COVID-19. For the study at large: The United States, Italy and Spain supplied acute and convalescent COVID-19 samples. Nucleic acid was either cDNA or gDNA, and it came from T cells, B-cell-depleted T cells, or PBMCs.

Looked up from germline, CDR1 is SGHNT and CDR2 is YENEEA. The CDR3 is made up of 14 amino acids. V gave up 6 bases and J gave up 7 bases; unmatched junction bases: 8. Method: immunoSEQ multiplex PCR; TCRdb's copy keeps in-frame clones and lacks some. The table shows a few hundred thousand clones, with about four fifths occurring only once. The sequenced sample consisted of peripheral blood. This receptor was identified in a woman aged 25 to 39 who had recovered from COVID-19. The rearrangement uses TRBV11-3 and TRBJ2-4, with TRBD1 matching over 8 bases. CDR3 nucleotides: TGTGCCAGCAGTGAAGACAGGGGCATGAACATTCAGTACTTC. Translating gives CASSEDRGMNIQYF.